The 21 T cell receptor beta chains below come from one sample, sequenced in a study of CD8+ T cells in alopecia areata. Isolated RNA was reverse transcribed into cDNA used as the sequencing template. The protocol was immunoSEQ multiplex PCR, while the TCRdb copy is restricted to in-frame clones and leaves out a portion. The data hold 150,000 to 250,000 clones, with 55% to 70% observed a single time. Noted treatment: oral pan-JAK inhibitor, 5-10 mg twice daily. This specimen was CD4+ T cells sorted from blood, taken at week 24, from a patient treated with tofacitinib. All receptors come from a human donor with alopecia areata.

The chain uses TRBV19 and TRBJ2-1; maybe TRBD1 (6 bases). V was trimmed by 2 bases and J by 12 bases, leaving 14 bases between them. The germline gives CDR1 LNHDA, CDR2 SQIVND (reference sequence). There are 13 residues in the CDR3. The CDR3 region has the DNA TGTGCCAGTAGTATAAGACAGGACCTTGGGCAGTTCTTC. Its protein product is CASSIRQDLGQFF.

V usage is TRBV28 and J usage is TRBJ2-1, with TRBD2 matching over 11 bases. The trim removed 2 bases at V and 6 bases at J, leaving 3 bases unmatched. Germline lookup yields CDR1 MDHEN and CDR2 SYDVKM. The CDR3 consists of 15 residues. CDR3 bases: TGTGCCAGCAGTTTACTAGCGGGAGGACTCAATGAGCAGTTCTTC. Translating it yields CASSLLAGGLNEQFF.

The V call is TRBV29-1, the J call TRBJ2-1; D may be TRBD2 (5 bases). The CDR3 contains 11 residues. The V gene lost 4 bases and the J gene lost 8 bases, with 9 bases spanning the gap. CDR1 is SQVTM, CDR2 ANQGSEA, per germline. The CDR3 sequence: CSVAGIDEQFF. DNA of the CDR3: TGCAGCGTTGCCGGGATAGATGAGCAGTTCTTC.

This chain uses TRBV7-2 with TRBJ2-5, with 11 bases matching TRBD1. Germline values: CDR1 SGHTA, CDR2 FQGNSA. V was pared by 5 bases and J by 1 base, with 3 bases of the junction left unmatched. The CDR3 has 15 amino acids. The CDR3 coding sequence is TGTGCCAGCAGCCCCGGGACAGGGGGCCAAGAGACCCAGTACTTC. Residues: CASSPGTGGQETQYF.

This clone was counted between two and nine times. The CDR3 reads CAWSVVLAEVNEQFF. The CDR3 coding sequence is TGTGCCTGGAGTGTCGTACTAGCGGAGGTCAATGAGCAGTTCTTC. The chain couples TRBV30 to TRBJ2-1; the match to TRBD2 covers 8 bases. There are 15 residues in the CDR3. From germline, CDR1 is GTSNPN and CDR2 SVGIG (reference sequence). The V gene end was trimmed by 0 bases and the J gene end by 6 bases; junction bases not matched to a gene: 7.

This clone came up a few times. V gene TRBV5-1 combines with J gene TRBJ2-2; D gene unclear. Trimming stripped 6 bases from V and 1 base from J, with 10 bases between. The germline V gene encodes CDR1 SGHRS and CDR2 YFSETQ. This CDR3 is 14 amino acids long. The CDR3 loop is CASKRTENTGELFF. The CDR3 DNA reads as TGCGCCAGCAAAAGGACCGAGAACACCGGGGAGCTGTTTTTT.

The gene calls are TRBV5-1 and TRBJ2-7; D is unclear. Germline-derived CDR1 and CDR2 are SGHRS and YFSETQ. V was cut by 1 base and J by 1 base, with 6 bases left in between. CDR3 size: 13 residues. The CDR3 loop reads CASSLFRSYEQYF. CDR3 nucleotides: TGCGCCAGCAGCTTGTTCAGGTCCTACGAGCAGTACTTC.

CDR3 nucleotide sequence: TGTGCCTGGAGTGTCCAGTTCTACACTGAAGCTTTCTTT. Translating it yields CAWSVQFYTEAFF. This sequence joins TRBV30 and TRBJ1-1; D remains unclear. This CDR3 is built from 13 residues. Germline CDR1 and CDR2: GTSNPN and SVGIG (reference sequence). Trimming pared 0 bases from V and 3 bases from J, leaving 8 bases between.

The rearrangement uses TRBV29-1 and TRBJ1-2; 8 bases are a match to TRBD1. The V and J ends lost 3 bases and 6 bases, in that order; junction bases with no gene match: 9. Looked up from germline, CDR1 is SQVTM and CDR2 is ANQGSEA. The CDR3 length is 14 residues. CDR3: CSVDSHRGMDGYTF. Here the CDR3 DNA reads TGCAGCGTTGATAGTCACAGGGGGATGGATGGCTACACCTTC.

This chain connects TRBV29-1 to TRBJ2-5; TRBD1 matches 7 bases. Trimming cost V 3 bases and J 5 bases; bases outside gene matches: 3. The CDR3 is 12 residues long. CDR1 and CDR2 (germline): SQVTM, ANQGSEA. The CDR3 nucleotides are TGCAGCGTTGATGAACAGGGGGAGACCCAGTACTTC. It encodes CSVDEQGETQYF.

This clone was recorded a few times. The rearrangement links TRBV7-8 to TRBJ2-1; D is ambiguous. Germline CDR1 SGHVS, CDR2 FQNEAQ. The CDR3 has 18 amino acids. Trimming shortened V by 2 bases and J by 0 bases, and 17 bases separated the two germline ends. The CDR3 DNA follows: TGTGCCAGCAGCTTAAGGTCGTCTGCACACCCCTCCTACAATGAGCAGTTCTTC. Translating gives CASSLRSSAHPSYNEQFF.

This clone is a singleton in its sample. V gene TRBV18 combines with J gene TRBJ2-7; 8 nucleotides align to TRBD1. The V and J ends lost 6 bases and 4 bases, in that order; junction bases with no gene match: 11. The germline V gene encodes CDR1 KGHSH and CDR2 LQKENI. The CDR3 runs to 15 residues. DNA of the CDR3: TGTGCCAGCTCTCTCGACAGGGGCGAGGTTTACGAGCAGTACTTC. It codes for CASSLDRGEVYEQYF.

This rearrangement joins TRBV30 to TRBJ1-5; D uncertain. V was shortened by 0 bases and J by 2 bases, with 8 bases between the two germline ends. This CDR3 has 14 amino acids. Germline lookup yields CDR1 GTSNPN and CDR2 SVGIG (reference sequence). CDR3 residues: CAWSVQSGNQPQHF. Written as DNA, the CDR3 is TGTGCCTGGAGTGTACAAAGTGGCAATCAGCCCCAGCATTTT.

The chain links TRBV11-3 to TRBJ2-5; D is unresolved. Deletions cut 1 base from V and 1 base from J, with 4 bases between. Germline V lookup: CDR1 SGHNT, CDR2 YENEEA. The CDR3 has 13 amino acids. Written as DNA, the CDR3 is TGTGCCAGCAGCTTAGGGCGCCAAGAGACCCAGTACTTC. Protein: CASSLGRQETQYF.

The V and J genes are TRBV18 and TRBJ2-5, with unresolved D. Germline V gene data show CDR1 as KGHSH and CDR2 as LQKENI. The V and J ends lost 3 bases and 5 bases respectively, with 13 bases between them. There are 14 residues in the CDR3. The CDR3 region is CASSPPRHTETQYF. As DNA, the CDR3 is TGTGCCAGCTCACCGCCTAGACATACCGAGACCCAGTACTTC. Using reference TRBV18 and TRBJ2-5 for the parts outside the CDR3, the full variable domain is NAGVMQNPRHLVRRRGQEARLRCSPMKGHSHVYWYRQLPEEGLKFMVYLQKENIIDESGMPKERFSAEFPKEGPSILRIQQVVRGDSAAYFCASSPPRHTETQYFGPGTRLLVL.

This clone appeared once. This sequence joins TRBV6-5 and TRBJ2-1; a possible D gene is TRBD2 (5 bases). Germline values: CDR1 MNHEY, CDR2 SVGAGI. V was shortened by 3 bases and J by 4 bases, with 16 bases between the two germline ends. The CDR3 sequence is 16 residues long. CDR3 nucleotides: TGTGCCAGCAGTTATGAAGCGGCACGACGGTACAATGAGCAGTTCTTC. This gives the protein CASSYEAARRYNEQFF.

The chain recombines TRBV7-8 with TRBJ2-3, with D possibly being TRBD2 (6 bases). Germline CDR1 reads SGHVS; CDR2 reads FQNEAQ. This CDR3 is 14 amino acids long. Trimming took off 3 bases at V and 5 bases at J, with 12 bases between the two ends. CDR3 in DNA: TGTGCCAGCAGCTTCACACGCGGGGAAGATACGCAGTATTTT. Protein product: CASSFTRGEDTQYF.

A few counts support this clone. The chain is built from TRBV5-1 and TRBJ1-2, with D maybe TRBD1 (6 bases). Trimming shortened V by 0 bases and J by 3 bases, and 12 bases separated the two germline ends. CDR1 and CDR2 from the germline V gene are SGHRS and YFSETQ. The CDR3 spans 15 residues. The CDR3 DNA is TGCGCCAGCAGCTTGGACTGGACAGACCACTATGGCTACACCTTC. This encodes CASSLDWTDHYGYTF.

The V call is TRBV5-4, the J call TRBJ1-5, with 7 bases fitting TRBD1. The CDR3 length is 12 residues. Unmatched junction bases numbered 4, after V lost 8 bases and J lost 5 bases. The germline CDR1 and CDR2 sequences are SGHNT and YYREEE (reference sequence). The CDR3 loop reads CASRQGDQPQHF. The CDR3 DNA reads TGTGCCAGTCGACAGGGAGATCAGCCCCAGCATTTT.

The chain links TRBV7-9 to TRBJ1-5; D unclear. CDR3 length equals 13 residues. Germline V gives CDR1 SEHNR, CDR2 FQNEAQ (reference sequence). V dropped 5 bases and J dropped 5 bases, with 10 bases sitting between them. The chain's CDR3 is CASSHDGDQPQHF. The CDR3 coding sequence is TGTGCCAGCAGCCACGACGGGGATCAGCCCCAGCATTTT.

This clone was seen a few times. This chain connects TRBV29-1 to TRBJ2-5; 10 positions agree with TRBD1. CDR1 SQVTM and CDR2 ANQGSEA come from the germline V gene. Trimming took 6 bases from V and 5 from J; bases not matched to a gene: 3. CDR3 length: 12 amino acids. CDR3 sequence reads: CSVRDRGETQYF. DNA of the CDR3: TGCAGCGTCCGGGACAGGGGTGAGACCCAGTACTTC.